The sequence of this T cell receptor (beta chain) was determined in a study of cytomegalovirus exposure and HLA in healthy donors. Study results and caveats: A later analysis showed HLA-associated TCR beta chains outstripping equally common others in clonal expansion. In a later analysis, DRB1 alleles had the most associated TCRs; HLA-C alleles the fewest.

Regarding this clone: The antigen remains undetermined.

In germline, CDR1 is MNHNY, CDR2 SVGAGI (reference sequence). CDR3 length equals 15 residues. With 0 bases clipped from V and 5 bases from J, the junction kept 0 bases outside the gene matches. Vbeta (60) and Jbeta (13) primers were used in the PCR. Using immunoSEQ multiplex PCR, the repertoire was profiled, and TCRdb retains in-frame clones only, with some absent. This repertoire comprises roughly 73,000 clones; its ten largest clones make up 6.5% to 9%. The sequenced sample consisted of PBMCs. The chain links TRBV6-6 to TRBJ2-1; 11 bases align to TRBD2. The receptor was isolated from a female donor in good health and CMV-seropositive. CDR3 region: CASSYSTSGNNEQFF. The CDR3 region has the DNA TGTGCCAGCAGTTACTCGACTAGCGGGAACAATGAGCAGTTCTTC.